These 26 T cell receptor beta chains came from one sample sequenced in a study of CD8+CD57+ T cells in acquired aplastic anemia (dated by TCRdb to 2017 to 2018). Sequencer: Illumina HiSeq 2000. TCR beta VDJ combination and CDR3 sequence profiling used genomic DNA as the template. The raw public data were reprocessed by TCRdb itself: fastp quality trimming at Q25, MiXCR clonotype calling, in-frame beta chains only. Entries are consolidated by CDR3 protein sequence, retaining the most common genes and DNA. This sample comprises hundreds of thousands of distinct CDR3 sequences, approximately 70% of them detected only once. The top ten clonotypes cover around 4% of the sample. Input material: sorted CD4+, CD8+, or CD8+CD57+ T cells (not recorded which) from PBMCs. These receptors came from a human donor in good health, serving as a control.

The chain joins TRBV29-1 to TRBJ2-1; D not certain. Germline CDR1 and CDR2: SQVTM and ANQGSEA. V lost 4 bases and J lost 6, with 7 bases in between. The CDR3 extends over 11 amino acids. CDR3 DNA: TGCAGCGTTGCAAGTTCCAATGAGCAGTTCTTC. Protein sequence: CSVASSNEQFF.

At least ten counts were recorded for this clonotype. The chain uses TRBV7-2 and TRBJ1-2; tentative D call: TRBD1 (5 bases). CDR1 is SGHTA and CDR2 is FQGNSA in the germline V gene. The CDR3 totals 13 residues. Trimming pared 5 bases from V and 6 bases from J, leaving 13 bases between. The CDR3 sequence is CASSLVGGDGYTF. The CDR3 region has the DNA TGTGCCAGCAGCCTCGTTGGAGGGGATGGCTACACCTTC.

This chain uses TRBV7-9 with TRBJ2-7, with D hard to call. There are 15 residues in the CDR3. Deletions cut 5 bases from V and 13 bases from J, with 27 bases between. CDR1 is SEHNR, CDR2 FQNEAQ, per germline (reference sequence). The CDR3 loop reads CASSLHGEAAKNCYF. The CDR3 DNA follows: TGTGCCAGCAGCCTTCATGGTGAGGCGGCGAAAAACTGTTACTTC.

This clonotype came up many times. The V and J genes are TRBV9 and TRBJ1-2; perhaps TRBD1 as D (6 bases). Germline CDR1 is SGDLS and CDR2 is YYNGEE. Trimming took off 0 bases at V and 7 bases at J, with 28 bases between the two ends. This CDR3 spans 19 amino acids. DNA of the CDR3: TGTGCCAGCAGCGTAGCCTCTGCAACCAGGGGAGTTGGTGTTGGTGGCTACACCTTC. Protein: CASSVASATRGVGVGGYTF.

Of note for this clonotype: Mismatch with germline at one junction end may stem from a read error. V and J are TRBV2 and TRBJ2-3; tentatively, D is TRBD1 (5 bases). This CDR3 has 14 amino acids. Germline lookup yields CDR1 SNHLY and CDR2 FYNNEI. In DNA, the CDR3 is TGTGCCAGCGGGCGCGTGGGGCGCGCTGAAAAACTGGTTTTT. Residues: CASGRVGRAEKLVF.

The rearrangement joins TRBV10-3 to TRBJ2-5; D possibly corresponds to TRBD1 (5 bases). V was cut by 6 bases and J by 8 bases, with 16 bases left in between. Looked up from germline, CDR1 is ENHRY and CDR2 is SYGVKD. This CDR3 region has 13 residues. This CDR3 reads CAISRQLHNTQYF. CDR3 nucleotides: TGTGCCATCAGCAGACAGTTACACAATACCCAGTACTTC.

Regarding this clonotype: The CDR3 ends on some other residue instead of the conserved phenylalanine or tryptophan, so this is likely a read error. Because the CDR3's place on the DNA is in doubt, the DNA is left out and the CDR3 is given as listed by TCRdb. This chain joins TRBV7-3 and TRBJ2-5. Germline CDR1 and CDR2: SGHTA and FQGTGA. With termini counted, the CDR3 has 13 amino acids. The CDR3 protein is CASSNTVRVKLYL.

Here the CDR3 reads CASTGRGLGQGTMAFF. CDR3 DNA: TGTGCCAGCACCGGGCGTGGTTTAGGGCAGGGCACTATGGCTTTCTTT. The chain has TRBV7-9 and TRBJ1-1, with a possible D match to TRBD1 (5 bases). CDR1 SEHNR and CDR2 FQNEAQ come from the germline V gene (reference sequence). Deletions cut 7 bases from V and 11 bases from J, with 29 bases between. CDR3 length equals 16 residues.

The CDR3 spells CASSSGTGWGQPQHF. CDR3 DNA: TGTGCCAGCAGTTCCGGGACAGGGTGGGGTCAGCCCCAGCATTTT. J is TRBJ1-5 and V is TRBV12-3 or TRBV12-4; 9 nucleotides line up with TRBD1. J gave up 6 bases and V 4 bases, and 7 bases lay outside the gene matches. This CDR3 comprises 15 residues.

This clonotype was counted between two and nine times. The V gene is TRBV7-2, the J gene TRBJ2-7, with 8 bases matching TRBD1. V trimming: 7 bases; J trimming: 5 bases; junction bases outside the gene matches: 10. CDR1 and CDR2 (germline): SGHTA, FQGNSA. This CDR3 contains 14 residues. The CDR3 sequence is CASTKGDRRDEQYF. CDR3 DNA sequence: TGTGCCAGCACCAAAGGGGACAGGAGAGACGAGCAGTACTTC.

The sample holds many counts of this clonotype. This chain uses TRBV15 with TRBJ1-3, with D unresolved. V lost 0 bases, J lost 4 bases, and 4 bases lay in between. In germline, CDR1 is LNHNV, CDR2 YYDKDF (reference sequence). The CDR3 is 13 residues long. The CDR3 DNA sequence: TGTGCCACCAGCAGAGATTGGGGAAACACCATATATTTT. Its translation is CATSRDWGNTIYF.

V and J are TRBV29-1 and TRBJ1-2, with a weak D call TRBD1 (6 bases). V was clipped by 6 bases and J by 8 bases, with 16 bases between them. Per germline, CDR1 SQVTM and CDR2 ANQGSEA. The CDR3 sequence is 12 residues long. For the CDR3, the DNA is TGCAGCGTAGATGGGACATGGTGGGGCTACACCTTC. Amino acids: CSVDGTWWGYTF.

The chain employs TRBV15 and TRBJ2-2, with D perhaps matching TRBD1 or TRBD2 (7 bases each). CDR3 size: 14 residues. V lost 3 bases and J 4 bases, leaving 9 bases between the germline ends. Per the germline V gene, CDR1 is LNHNV and CDR2 is YYDKDF (reference sequence). In nucleotides, the CDR3 is TGTGCCACCAGCAGCAGGGGGGGCACCGGGGAGCTGTTTTTT. The encoded protein is CATSSRGGTGELFF. Supplemented by reference TRBV15 and TRBJ2-2, the full variable domain reads DAMVIQNPRYQVTQFGKPVTLSCSQTLNHNVMYWYQQKSSQAPKLLFHYYDKDFNNEADTPDNFQSRRPNTSFCFLDIRSPGLGDTAMYLCATSSRGGTGELFFGEGSRLTVL.

This clonotype was seen many times. The chain joins TRBV3-1 to TRBJ1-1, with 7 bases matching TRBD1. With V trimmed by 5 bases and J by 0 bases, 6 bases remained unmatched. Looked up from germline, CDR1 is LGHDT and CDR2 is YNNKEL (reference sequence). The CDR3 runs 15 residues. This CDR3 reads CASSAQGVLNTEAFF. The CDR3 nucleotides read TGTGCCAGCAGCGCGCAGGGGGTGCTGAACACTGAAGCTTTCTTT.

This clonotype showed up many times. The CDR3 loop is CASSPDTADQPQHF. CDR3 sequence (DNA): TGTGCCAGCAGCCCTGACACGGCTGATCAGCCCCAGCATTTT. V usage is TRBV6-6 and J usage is TRBJ1-5; D not certain. This CDR3 comprises 14 residues. V lost 6 bases to trimming and J lost 5 bases, with 14 bases between them. From germline, CDR1 is MNHNY and CDR2 SVGAGI (reference sequence).

This clonotype was recorded once. This sequence may be a read error, since a much larger clone differs from it by one base. The CDR3 does not end in the conserved phenylalanine or tryptophan, so this is likely a read error. This chain links TRBV20-1 with TRBJ2-5, with 8 positions matching TRBD1. Germline CDR1 is DFQATT and CDR2 is SNEGSKA (reference sequence). The CDR3 is made up of 14 amino acids. V trimming: 6 bases; J trimming: 5 bases; junction bases outside the gene matches: 11. The CDR3 DNA reads as TGCAGTGCCCCGGACAGGGCCCGGCTTGAGACCCAGTACTCC. Amino acid sequence: CSAPDRARLETQYS.

Concerning this clonotype itself: At one end, the junction sequence differs from germline, possibly due to a read error. The genes are TRBV5-8 and TRBJ2-7; D not certain. This CDR3 contains 15 residues. The germline gives CDR1 SGHTS, CDR2 YDEGEE. The CDR3 DNA sequence: TGCGCCAGCAGCCCCGGCGAGGCAGGATCCTACGAGCAGTACTTC. Residues: CASSPGEAGSYEQYF.

In its sample, this clonotype was seen a few times. A single base separates this from a much larger clone, so it may be a read error. The conserved phenylalanine or tryptophan is not found at the CDR3 terminus, so this likely reflects a read error. V usage is TRBV11-2 and J usage is TRBJ2-5, with 10 bases matching TRBD1. The ends lost 3 bases at V and 0 bases at J; junction bases unmatched: 7. Germline CDR1 reads SGHAT; CDR2 reads FQNNGV. This CDR3 has 17 amino acids. CDR3 amino acids: CASSFRTGTGDQETQYS. The CDR3 nucleotides are TGTGCCAGCAGCTTCCGAACCGGGACAGGGGACCAAGAGACCCAGTACTCC.

This chain uses TRBV20-1 with TRBJ1-6; possibly TRBD1 for D (6 bases). Germline CDR1 is DFQATT and CDR2 is SNEGSKA (reference sequence). The CDR3 sequence is 16 residues long. Trimming stripped 0 bases from V and 0 bases from J, with 9 bases between. The CDR3 sequence is CSARESGVSYNSPLHF. The CDR3, as DNA: TGCAGTGCTAGAGAATCAGGGGTCTCCTATAATTCACCCCTCCACTTT.

This clonotype was seen repeatedly, ten times or more. The chain combines TRBV19 with TRBJ2-7, with D possibly TRBD2 on 6 matching bases. The CDR3 loop spans 14 amino acids. The ends were cut back, 4 bases at V and 0 bases at J, with 10 bases in the middle. CDR1 is LNHDA, CDR2 SQIVND, per germline (reference sequence). The CDR3 sequence: CASSTGTDSYEQYF. The CDR3 DNA reads as TGTGCCAGTAGTACCGGGACTGACTCCTACGAGCAGTACTTC.

V and J are TRBV20-1 and TRBJ1-2; TRBD1 might be the D (5 bases). Germline CDR1 and CDR2: DFQATT and SNEGSKA (reference sequence). CDR3 length: 12 residues. V was cut by 5 bases and J by 12 bases, with 19 bases left in between. The CDR3 sequence is CSAATFRDEHTF. The CDR3 region has the DNA TGCAGTGCTGCGACTTTTAGGGACGAGCACACCTTC.

The CDR3 region has the DNA TGTGCCAGCAGTGACATGTCCGGGACACCCTGCTACAATGAGCAGTACTTC. Translation: CASSDMSGTPCYNEQYF. This chain links TRBV25-1 with TRBJ2-1, with D possibly TRBD1 on 6 matching bases. The DNA end lines up better with TRBJ2-7; the J call may be wrong. The CDR3 spans 17 residues. In germline, CDR1 is MGHDK, CDR2 SYGVNS.

This clonotype occurred many times. The J gene is TRBJ2-7, the V gene TRBV6-5; 9 bases match TRBD1. The length of the CDR3 is 15 residues. Germline CDR1 MNHEY, CDR2 SVGAGI. V shed 2 bases, J shed 3 bases, and the junction held 5 bases outside the gene matches. CDR3 in amino acids: CASSYPGTGRYEQYF. The CDR3 DNA is TGTGCCAGCAGTTACCCGGGGACAGGGCGCTACGAGCAGTACTTC.

Points on this clonotype: The CDR3 does not close with the conserved phenylalanine or tryptophan, likely indicating a read error. The DNA is omitted, as the CDR3 cannot be located on it reliably, and the CDR3 follows TCRdb's listing. The rearrangement joins TRBV7-6 to TRBJ2-3; TRBD2 reflects the table's D call only, with no check against the DNA. 13 amino acids form the CDR3, both terminal residues included. Germline V gives CDR1 SGHVS, CDR2 FNYEAQ. The CDR3: CASSLAAAIGQTH.

The chain carries TRBV7-3 and TRBJ2-3; 16 nucleotides match TRBD2. V was pared by 4 bases and J by 6 bases, with 4 bases of the junction left unmatched. CDR1 SGHTA and CDR2 FQGTGA come from the germline V gene. This CDR3 contains 16 residues. CDR3 sequence: CASSSGLAGGGDTQYF. CDR3 DNA sequence: TGTGCCAGCAGCTCGGGACTAGCGGGAGGGGGTGATACGCAGTATTTT.

The chain couples TRBV7-2 to TRBJ2-7; perhaps TRBD2 as D (6 bases). Germline assignment: CDR1 SGHTA and CDR2 FQGNSA. The CDR3 is made up of 14 amino acids. The germline V and J ends were trimmed by 5 bases and 5 bases, with 16 bases remaining between them. DNA of the CDR3: TGTGCCAGCAGCCATCCTGTAGCGGATCACGAGCAGTACTTC. Amino acids: CASSHPVADHEQYF.